The T cell receptor beta chain described here comes from a study of blood T cells in healthy people across ages. This clonotype was found a few times. Trimming at V came to 10 bases and at J to 5 bases, leaving 6 bases not matched to a gene. CDR1 and CDR2 from the germline V gene are KGHDR and SFDVKD. There are 12 residues in the CDR3. Donation came from healthy Caucasian individuals in Russia who were aged 6 to 90. Together with a sample-barcoded 5' primer, a J-beta primer mix was included in a second PCR lasting roughly 6 to 12 cycles. TCRdb passed the 5' RACE reads through MiXCR, listing each CDR3 protein once. Among roughly 500,000 distinct CDR3 sequences, approximately 30% were seen once, and the ten largest hold 18%.

This clonotype originated in a woman aged 70 to 79 in good health. The V gene is TRBV24-1, the J gene TRBJ1-1; the match to TRBD1 covers 7 bases. The sequenced sample was blood. DNA for the CDR3: TGTGCCACGGGACAGCGGAGAACTGAAGCTTTCTTT. This gives the protein CATGQRRTEAFF.